A single sample gave rise to the 2 T cell receptor beta chains below, sequenced in a study of T cells in Graves' hyperthyroidism and ophthalmopathy. Amplification of TCR beta CDR3 regions used RNA as the template. First-round RT-PCR of the TCR CDR3 relied on the HTBI primer set. Using its own MiXCR run on the multiplex PCR reads, TCRdb lists one record per CDR3 protein. The profile shows about 380,000 distinct CDR3 sequences, around a sixth of them singletons. Sequences were obtained from blood. Receptors originate from a man younger than 35 with Graves' ophthalmopathy.

This clonotype was counted between two and nine times. V is TRBV12-3 or TRBV12-4 and J is TRBJ1-3; 8 bases are a match to TRBD1. J gave up 3 bases and V 6 bases, and 4 bases lay outside the gene matches. This CDR3 spans 14 amino acids. The CDR3 sequence is CASRSGGGGNTIYF. CDR3 DNA: TGTGCCAGCAGGTCAGGGGGCGGTGGAAACACCATATATTTT.

The chain uses TRBV19 and TRBJ2-1, with D hard to call. The CDR3 consists of 15 residues. Trimming removed 2 bases at V and 0 bases at J, with 8 bases between. CDR1 LNHDA and CDR2 SQIVND come from the germline V gene (reference sequence). The CDR3 sequence is CASSIILSSYNEQFF. CDR3 DNA sequence: TGTGCCAGTAGTATAATCTTAAGCTCCTACAATGAGCAGTTCTTC.